The 7 T cell receptor beta chains reported below all come from one sample, sequenced in a study of blood T cell repertoires in COVID-19. Profiling relied on immunoSEQ multiplex PCR, and the TCRdb table lists in-frame clones only, not all of them. There are approximately 170,000 clones in the sample; 80% occur only once, and less than 6% lies in the top ten. Sequencing was performed on PBMCs or T cells enriched from blood (not recorded which). The receptors were sampled from a middle-aged man who had recovered from COVID-19.

The V call is TRBV19, the J call TRBJ2-3; 9 bases fit TRBD2. Trimming cost V 4 bases and J 4 bases; bases outside gene matches: 12. CDR3 size: 17 residues. The V gene's germline CDR1 is LNHDA and CDR2 SQIVND (reference sequence). CDR3 sequence reads: CASSRSPAGGPPDTQYF. The CDR3 DNA reads TGTGCCAGTAGTAGAAGTCCAGCGGGGGGCCCCCCAGATACGCAGTATTTT.

V gene TRBV7-8 combines with J gene TRBJ1-1; D call uncertain. Trimming cost V 2 bases and J 2 bases, with 9 bases left between them. Germline CDR1 and CDR2: SGHVS and FQNEAQ. This CDR3 has 14 residues. The CDR3 sequence is CASSLMVGNTEAFF. In DNA form, the CDR3 reads TGTGCCAGCAGCTTAATGGTGGGCAACACTGAAGCTTTCTTT.

V usage is TRBV2 and J usage is TRBJ2-3, with 7 bases aligning to TRBD2. The CDR3 is 17 residues long. Germline V gene lookup returns CDR1 SNHLY and CDR2 FYNNEI. V gave up 6 bases and J gave up 1 base; unmatched junction bases: 13. This CDR3 is CASSPISPSGRTDTQYF. CDR3 sequence (DNA): TGTGCCAGCAGCCCAATTTCCCCTAGCGGCCGCACAGATACGCAGTATTTT.

The chain recombines TRBV9 with TRBJ2-7, with a possible D match to TRBD2 (6 bases). The length of the CDR3 is 15 residues. Trimming pared 3 bases from V and 7 bases from J, leaving 20 bases between. CDR1 SGDLS and CDR2 YYNGEE come from the germline V gene. The CDR3 region is CASSAEGQSHIEQYV. For the CDR3, the DNA is TGTGCCAGCAGCGCGGAGGGCCAGTCACATATAGAGCAGTACGTC.

V is TRBV13 and J is TRBJ2-4; D unresolved. The CDR3 totals 14 residues. V was clipped by 1 base and J by 0 bases, with 4 bases between them. CDR1 is PRHDT and CDR2 is FYEKMQ in the germline V gene (reference sequence). In DNA form, the CDR3 reads TGTGCCAGCAGCTTAGAACTAGCCAAAAACATTCAGTACTTC. Translating gives CASSLELAKNIQYF.

The chain combines TRBV5-6 with TRBJ2-3; D unresolved. Per the germline V gene, CDR1 is SGHDT and CDR2 is YYEEEE. The CDR3 is 13 residues long. V lost 1 base, J lost 0 bases, and 3 bases lay in between. The CDR3 sequence: CASSLPSTDTQYF. DNA of the CDR3: TGTGCCAGCAGCTTGCCGAGCACAGATACGCAGTATTTT.

The chain couples TRBV2 to TRBJ1-2; maybe TRBD1 (5 bases). Looked up from germline, CDR1 is SNHLY and CDR2 is FYNNEI. This CDR3 region has 14 residues. Trimming left V 8 bases short and J 3 bases short, with 16 bases between. The CDR3 sequence is CASQGLSGYYGYTF. The CDR3 DNA reads TGTGCCAGCCAGGGTCTTTCAGGGTACTATGGCTACACCTTC.